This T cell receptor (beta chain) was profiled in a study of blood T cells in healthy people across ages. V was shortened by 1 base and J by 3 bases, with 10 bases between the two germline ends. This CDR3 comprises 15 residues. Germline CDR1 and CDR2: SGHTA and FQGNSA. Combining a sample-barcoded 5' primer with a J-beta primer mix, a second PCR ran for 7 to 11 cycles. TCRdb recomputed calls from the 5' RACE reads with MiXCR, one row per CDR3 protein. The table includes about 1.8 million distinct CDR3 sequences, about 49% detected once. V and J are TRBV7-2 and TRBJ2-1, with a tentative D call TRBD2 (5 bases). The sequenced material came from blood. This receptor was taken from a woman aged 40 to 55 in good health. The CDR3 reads CASSLEAALYNEQFF. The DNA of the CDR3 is TGTGCCAGCAGCTTAGAAGCGGCCCTCTACAATGAGCAGTTCTTC.